This entry features one T cell receptor (beta chain) sequence. The antigen is undetermined. The CDR3 runs 18 residues. Trimming took off 0 bases at V and 0 bases at J, with 15 bases between the two ends. Germline values: CDR1 LGHDT, CDR2 YNNKEL (reference sequence). These data come from a study of T-cell reconstitution after alpha-beta-depleted transplantation in children. Notes on the study in general: Day-60 TCRbeta diversity that was high in some patients was derived from surviving recipient T cells and thymic progenitors. The origin of alpha-beta T cells about two months after transplant was reportedly several hundred expanded graft clones. The authors attributed T-cell counts and diversity one year after transplant mostly to newly produced T cells.

A library of TCRbeta sequences, prepared with unique molecular identifiers, was generated. TCRdb analysed the PCR reads with MiXCR anew, one entry per CDR3 protein. The sample has 250,000 to 400,000 distinct CDR3 sequences, roughly 25% seen once; the top ten hold 10% to 11%. The chain is built from TRBV3-1 and TRBJ2-1, with unresolved D. Here the sequenced sample was PBMCs, mostly from graft donor cells, taken 180 days after TCRalphabeta/CD19-depleted stem cell transplant. This sequence originates from a male patient younger than 18 who had a stem cell transplant for acute lymphoblastic leukemia, so the T cells may come from the graft donor. The CDR3 sequence is CASSQETRRFSSYNEQFF. The CDR3 bases are TGTGCCAGCAGCCAAGAAACCCGTAGATTCAGCTCCTACAATGAGCAGTTCTTC.